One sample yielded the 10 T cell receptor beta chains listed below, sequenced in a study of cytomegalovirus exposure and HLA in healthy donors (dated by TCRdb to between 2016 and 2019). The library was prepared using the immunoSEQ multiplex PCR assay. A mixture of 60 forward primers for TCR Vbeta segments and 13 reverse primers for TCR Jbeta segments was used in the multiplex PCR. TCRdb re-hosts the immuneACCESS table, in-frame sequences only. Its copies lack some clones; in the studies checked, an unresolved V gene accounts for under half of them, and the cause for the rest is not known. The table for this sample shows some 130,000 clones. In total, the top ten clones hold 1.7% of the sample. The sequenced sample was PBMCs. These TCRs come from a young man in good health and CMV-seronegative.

The CDR3 here is CASSYPAGQDSPLHF. DNA for the CDR3: TGTGCCAGCAGTTACCCGGCAGGGCAGGATTCACCCCTCCACTTT. J is TRBJ1-6 and V is TRBV28, with D perhaps TRBD1 (5 bases). Trimming removed 4 bases at V and 8 bases at J, with 15 bases between. Germline V gene sequence: CDR1 MDHEN, CDR2 SYDVKM. The CDR3 consists of 15 residues.

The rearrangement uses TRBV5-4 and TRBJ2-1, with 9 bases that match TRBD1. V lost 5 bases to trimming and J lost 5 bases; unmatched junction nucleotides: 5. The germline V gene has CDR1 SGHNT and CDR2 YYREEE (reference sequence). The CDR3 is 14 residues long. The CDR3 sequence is CASRPGTGNNEQFF. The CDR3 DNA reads TGTGCCAGCAGACCCGGGACAGGGAACAATGAGCAGTTCTTC.

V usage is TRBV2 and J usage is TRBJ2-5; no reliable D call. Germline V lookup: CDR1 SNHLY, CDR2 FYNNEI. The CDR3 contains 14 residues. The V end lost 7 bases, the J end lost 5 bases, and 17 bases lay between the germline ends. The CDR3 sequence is CASTPGGALETQYF. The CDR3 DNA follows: TGTGCCAGCACCCCTGGCGGCGCCCTGGAGACCCAGTACTTC. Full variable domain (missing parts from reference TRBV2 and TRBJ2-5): EPEVTQTPSHQVTQMGQEVILRCVPISNHLYFYWYRQILGQKVEFLVSFYNNEISEKSEIFDDQFSVERPDGSNFTLKIRSTKLEDSAMYFCASTPGGALETQYFGPGTRLLVL.

CDR3 bases: TGTGCCACCGAGGGCACAGTCAATCAGCCCCAGCATTTT. It translates to CATEGTVNQPQHF. The J gene is TRBJ1-5, the V gene TRBV28; D gene uncertain. The CDR3 consists of 13 residues. Per the germline V gene, CDR1 is MDHEN and CDR2 is SYDVKM. Trimming pared 10 bases from V and 3 bases from J, leaving 13 bases between. The complete variable domain, with remaining parts taken from reference TRBV28 and TRBJ1-5, reads DVKVTQSSRYLVKRTGEKVFLECVQDMDHENMFWYRQDPGLGLRLIYFSYDVKMKEKGDIPEGYSVSREKKERFSLILESASTNQTSMYLCATEGTVNQPQHFGDGTRLSIL.

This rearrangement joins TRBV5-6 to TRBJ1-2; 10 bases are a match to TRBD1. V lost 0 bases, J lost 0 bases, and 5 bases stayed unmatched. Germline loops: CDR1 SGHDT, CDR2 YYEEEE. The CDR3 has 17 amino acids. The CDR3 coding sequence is TGTGCCAGCAGCTTGGTAGTCGGACAGGGGGCTAACTATGGCTACACCTTC. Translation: CASSLVVGQGANYGYTF.

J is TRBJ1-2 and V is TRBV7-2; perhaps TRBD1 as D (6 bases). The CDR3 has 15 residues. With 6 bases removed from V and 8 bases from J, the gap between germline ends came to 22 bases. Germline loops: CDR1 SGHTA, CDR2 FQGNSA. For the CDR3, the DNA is TGTGCCAGCAGACCGAGCACAGGGCCTCCTCTAGGCTACACCTTC. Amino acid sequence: CASRPSTGPPLGYTF.

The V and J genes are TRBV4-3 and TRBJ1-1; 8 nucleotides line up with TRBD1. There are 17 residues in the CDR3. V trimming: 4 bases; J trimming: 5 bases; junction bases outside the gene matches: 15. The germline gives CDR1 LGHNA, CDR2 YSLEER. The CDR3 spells CASSLITTRTGSTEAFF. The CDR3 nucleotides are TGCGCCAGCAGCCTCATAACGACCCGGACAGGGAGTACTGAAGCTTTCTTT.

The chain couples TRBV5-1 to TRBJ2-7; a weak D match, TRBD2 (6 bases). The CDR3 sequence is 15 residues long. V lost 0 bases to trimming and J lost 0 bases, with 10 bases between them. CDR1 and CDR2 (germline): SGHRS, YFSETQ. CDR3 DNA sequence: TGCGCCAGCAGCTTGGGGGGGGACGGCTCCTACGAGCAGTACTTC. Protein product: CASSLGGDGSYEQYF.

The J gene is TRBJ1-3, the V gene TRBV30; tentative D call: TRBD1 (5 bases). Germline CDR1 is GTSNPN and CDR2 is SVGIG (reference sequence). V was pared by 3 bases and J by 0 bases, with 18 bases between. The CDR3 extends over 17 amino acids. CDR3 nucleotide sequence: TGTGCCTGGAGCGGAGGGACGGCCCGATTCTCTGGAAACACCATATATTTT. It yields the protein CAWSGGTARFSGNTIYF.

As DNA, the CDR3 is TGTGCTAGTGCTATACCAGGACAGGTTGTAACTGAAGCTTTCTTT. Amino acid sequence: CASAIPGQVVTEAFF. V usage is TRBV12-5 and J usage is TRBJ1-1; 7 bases fit TRBD1. The CDR3 spans 15 residues. Germline V gives CDR1 LGHNT, CDR2 FRNRAP. V shed 7 bases, J shed 5 bases, and the junction held 13 bases outside the gene matches.